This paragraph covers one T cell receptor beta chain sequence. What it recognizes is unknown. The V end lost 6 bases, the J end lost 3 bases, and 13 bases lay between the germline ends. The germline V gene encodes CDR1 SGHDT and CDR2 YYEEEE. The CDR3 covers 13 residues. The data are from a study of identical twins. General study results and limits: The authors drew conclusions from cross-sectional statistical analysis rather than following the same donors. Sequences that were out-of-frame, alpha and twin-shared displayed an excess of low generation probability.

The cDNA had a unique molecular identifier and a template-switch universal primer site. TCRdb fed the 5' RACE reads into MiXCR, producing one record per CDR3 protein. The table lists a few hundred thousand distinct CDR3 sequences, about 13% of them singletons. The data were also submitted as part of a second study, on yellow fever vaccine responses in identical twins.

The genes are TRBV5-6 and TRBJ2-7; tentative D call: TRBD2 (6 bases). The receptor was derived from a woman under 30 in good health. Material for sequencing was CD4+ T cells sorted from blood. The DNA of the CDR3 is TGTGCCAGCAAATACGCCGGGAGCTACGAGCAGTACTTC. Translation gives CASKYAGSYEQYF. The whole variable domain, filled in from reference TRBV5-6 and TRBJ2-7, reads DAGVTQSPTHLIKTRGQQVTLRCSPKSGHDTVSWYQQALGQGPQFIFQYYEEEERQRGNFPDRFSGHQFPNYSSELNVNALLLGDSALYLCASKYAGSYEQYFGPGTRLTVT.